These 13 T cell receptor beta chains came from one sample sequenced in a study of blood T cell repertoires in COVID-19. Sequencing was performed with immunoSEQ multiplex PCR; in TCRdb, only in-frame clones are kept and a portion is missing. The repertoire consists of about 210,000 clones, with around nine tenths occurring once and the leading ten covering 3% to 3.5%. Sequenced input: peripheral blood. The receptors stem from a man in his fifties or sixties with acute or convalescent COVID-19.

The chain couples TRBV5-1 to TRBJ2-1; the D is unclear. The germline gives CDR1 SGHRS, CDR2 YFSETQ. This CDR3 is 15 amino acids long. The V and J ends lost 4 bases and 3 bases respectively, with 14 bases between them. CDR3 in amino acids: CASSPSRLSYNEQFF. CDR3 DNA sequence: TGCGCCAGCAGCCCCTCCAGACTCAGCTACAATGAGCAGTTCTTC.

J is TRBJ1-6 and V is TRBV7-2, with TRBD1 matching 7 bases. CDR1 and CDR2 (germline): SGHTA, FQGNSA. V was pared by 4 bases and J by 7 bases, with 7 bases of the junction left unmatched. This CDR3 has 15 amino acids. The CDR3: CASSSQQGNNSPLHF. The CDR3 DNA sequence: TGTGCCAGCAGCTCCCAACAGGGGAACAATTCACCCCTCCACTTT.

CDR3 residues: CASSLWGSSRTDTQYF. CDR3 in DNA: TGTGCCAGCAGCTTGTGGGGCAGCTCTCGCACAGATACGCAGTATTTT. The gene calls are TRBV5-6 and TRBJ2-3; D is possibly TRBD1 (5 bases). The CDR3 is 16 residues long. Trimming stripped 1 base from V and 1 base from J, with 13 bases between. Germline CDR1 is SGHDT and CDR2 is YYEEEE. The full variable domain, in which reference TRBV5-6 and TRBJ2-3 provide the parts outside the CDR3, is DAGVTQSPTHLIKTRGQQVTLRCSPKSGHDTVSWYQQALGQGPQFIFQYYEEEERQRGNFPDRFSGHQFPNYSSELNVNALLLGDSALYLCASSLWGSSRTDTQYFGPGTRLTVL.

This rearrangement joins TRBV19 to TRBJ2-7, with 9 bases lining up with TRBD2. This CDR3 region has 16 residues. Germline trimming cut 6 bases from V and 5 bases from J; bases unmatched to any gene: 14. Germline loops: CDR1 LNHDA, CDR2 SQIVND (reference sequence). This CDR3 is CASRASLAGLSHEQYF. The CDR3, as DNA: TGTGCCAGTAGAGCAAGCCTAGCGGGGTTAAGCCACGAGCAGTACTTC. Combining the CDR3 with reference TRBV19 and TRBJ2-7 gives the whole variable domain DGGITQSPKYLFRKEGQNVTLSCEQNLNHDAMYWYRQDPGQGLRLIYYSQIVNDFQKGDIAEGYSVSREKKESFPLTVTSAQKNPTAFYLCASRASLAGLSHEQYFGPGTRLTVT.

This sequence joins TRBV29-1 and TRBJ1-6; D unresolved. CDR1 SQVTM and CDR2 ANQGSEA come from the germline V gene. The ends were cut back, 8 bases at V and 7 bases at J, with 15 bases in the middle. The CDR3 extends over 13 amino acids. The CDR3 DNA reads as TGCAGCATCCTAATAGATTTAAATTCACCCCTCCACTTT. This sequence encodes CSILIDLNSPLHF. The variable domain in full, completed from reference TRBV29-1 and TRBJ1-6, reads SAVISQKPSRDICQRGTSLTIQCQVDSQVTMMFWYRQQPGQSLTLIATANQGSEATYESGFVIDKFPISRPNLTFSTLTVSNMSPEDSSIYLCSILIDLNSPLHFGNGTRLTVT.

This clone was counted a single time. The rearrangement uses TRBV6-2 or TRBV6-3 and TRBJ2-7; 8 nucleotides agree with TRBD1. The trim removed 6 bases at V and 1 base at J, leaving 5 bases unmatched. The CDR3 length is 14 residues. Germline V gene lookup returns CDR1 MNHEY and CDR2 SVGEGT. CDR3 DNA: TGTGCCAGCAGCCGGACAGGGTTTTCCTACGAGCAGTACTTC. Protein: CASSRTGFSYEQYF.

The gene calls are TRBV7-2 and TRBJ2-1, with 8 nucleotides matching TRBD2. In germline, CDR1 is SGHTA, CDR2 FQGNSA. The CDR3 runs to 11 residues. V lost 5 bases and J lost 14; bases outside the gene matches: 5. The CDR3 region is CASSPGRGKFF. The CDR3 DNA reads TGTGCCAGCAGCCCCGGGAGGGGGAAGTTCTTC.

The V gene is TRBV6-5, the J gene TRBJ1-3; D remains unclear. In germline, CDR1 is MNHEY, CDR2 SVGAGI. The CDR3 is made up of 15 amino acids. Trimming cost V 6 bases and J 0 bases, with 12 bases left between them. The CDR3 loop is CASSTHTRSGNTIYF. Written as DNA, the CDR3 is TGTGCCAGCAGCACCCACACCCGCTCTGGAAACACCATATATTTT.

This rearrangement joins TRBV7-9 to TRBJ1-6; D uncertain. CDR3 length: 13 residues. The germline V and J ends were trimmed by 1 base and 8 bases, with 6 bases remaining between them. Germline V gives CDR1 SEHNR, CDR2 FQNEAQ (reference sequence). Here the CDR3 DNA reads TGTGCCAGCAGCTTAGGTCCAGATTCACCCCTCCACTTT. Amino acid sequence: CASSLGPDSPLHF.

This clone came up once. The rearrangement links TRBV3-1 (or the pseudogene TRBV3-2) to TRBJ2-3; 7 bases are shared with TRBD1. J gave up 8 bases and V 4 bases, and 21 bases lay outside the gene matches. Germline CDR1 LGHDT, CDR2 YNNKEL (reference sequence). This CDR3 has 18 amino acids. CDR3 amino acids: CASSPTQGVFTAGGTQYF. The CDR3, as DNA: TGTGCCAGCAGCCCAACACAAGGTGTATTCACAGCAGGGGGTACGCAGTATTTT.

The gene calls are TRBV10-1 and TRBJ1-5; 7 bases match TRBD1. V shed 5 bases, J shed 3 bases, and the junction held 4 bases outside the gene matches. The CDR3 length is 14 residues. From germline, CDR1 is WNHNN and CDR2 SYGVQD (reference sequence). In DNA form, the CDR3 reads TGCGCCAGCAGTCTCGACAGGGACAATCAGCCCCAGCATTTT. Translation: CASSLDRDNQPQHF.

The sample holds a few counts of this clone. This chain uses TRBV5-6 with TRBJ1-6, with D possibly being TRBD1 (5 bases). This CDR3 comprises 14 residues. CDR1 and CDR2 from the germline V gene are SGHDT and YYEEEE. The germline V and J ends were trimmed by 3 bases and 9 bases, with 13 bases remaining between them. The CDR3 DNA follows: TGTGCCAGCAGCTCCGGGGGGAAGCCTTCACCCCTCCACTTT. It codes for CASSSGGKPSPLHF.

The CDR3 region is CASSPFWGQQETQYF. CDR3 bases: TGCGCCAGCAGCCCCTTTTGGGGACAGCAAGAGACCCAGTACTTC. The chain recombines TRBV5-1 with TRBJ2-5, with 7 bases lining up with TRBD1. After removal of 4 bases from V and 2 bases from J, the junction contained 8 bases not matched to a gene. Germline V gene lookup returns CDR1 SGHRS and CDR2 YFSETQ. The CDR3 covers 15 residues.